Below, 9 T cell receptor beta chains from the same sample are listed, as sequenced in a study. TCRdb fed the 5' RACE reads into MiXCR, producing one record per CDR3 protein. The table shows 53,000 or so distinct CDR3 sequences, with approximately 23% occurring only once. The sample was tumor-infiltrating naive CD4+ T cells sorted from the breast tumor. Subset described: naive CD4+ T cells, CD4+CD45RA+CD25-. The receptors stem from a female donor with breast cancer.

This clonotype came up a few times. One end of the junction is discordant with germline, which a read error may explain. The chain links TRBV5-1 to TRBJ1-1; 8 bases match TRBD1. This CDR3 is 15 amino acids long. Germline V gene data show CDR1 as SGHRS and CDR2 as YFSETQ. The CDR3, as DNA: TGCGCCAGCAGCTTGGGGCACAGGGGGATCACTGAAGCTCTCTTT. It specifies CASSLGHRGITEALF.

This sequence joins TRBV5-4 and TRBJ2-4, with D possibly matching TRBD1 (6 bases). Trimming pared 0 bases from V and 4 bases from J, leaving 8 bases between. The CDR3 length is 14 residues. The germline V gene encodes CDR1 SGHNT and CDR2 YYREEE (reference sequence). The CDR3 region has the DNA TGTGCCAGCAGCTTGGCAGGGGCTAAAAACATTCAGTACTTC. This translates into CASSLAGAKNIQYF.

The chain combines TRBV5-7 with TRBJ2-7, with D perhaps given as TRBD1 or TRBD2 (5 bases each). TRBV5-7 is noted as an ORF with a role that remains uncertain. The ends were cut back, 1 base at V and 2 bases at J, with 10 bases in the middle. CDR3 size: 14 residues. CDR3 in DNA: TGTGCCAGCAGCTTGTATGGGGGTCCCTACGAGCAGTACTTC. Translating gives CASSLYGGPYEQYF.

In this sample, this clonotype turned up a few times. V and J are TRBV6-4 and TRBJ2-1; D not resolved. Germline CDR1 is MRHNA and CDR2 is SNTAGT. V shed 4 bases and J shed 9 bases, with 16 bases lying between them. The CDR3 covers 14 residues. The CDR3 DNA follows: TGTGCCAGCAGTGTCCAGAGTGCCGGCGGTGAGCAGTTCTTC. Its protein is CASSVQSAGGEQFF.

In its sample, this clonotype was seen a few times. This chain joins TRBV27 and TRBJ2-1; TRBD1 matches at 7 bases. In germline, CDR1 is MNHEY, CDR2 SMNVEV (reference sequence). The CDR3 consists of 15 residues. V was clipped by 4 bases and J by 3 bases; unmatched bases: 6. The CDR3 DNA reads TGTGCCAGCAGTTCCTCCGGGACAGACTACAATGAGCAGTTCTTC. It specifies CASSSSGTDYNEQFF.

J is TRBJ1-6 and V is TRBV18, with 8 positions matching TRBD1. Unmatched junction bases numbered 8, after V lost 2 bases and J lost 5 bases. Germline V lookup: CDR1 KGHSH, CDR2 LQKENI. The CDR3 spans 17 residues. The chain's CDR3 is CASSPKGQGADNSPLHF. For the CDR3, the DNA is TGTGCCAGCTCACCAAAAGGGCAGGGGGCCGATAATTCACCCCTCCACTTT.

The V call is TRBV5-1, the J call TRBJ2-5, with a tentative D call TRBD2 (5 bases). The V and J ends lost 4 bases and 5 bases respectively, with 24 bases between them. Germline CDR1 is SGHRS and CDR2 is YFSETQ. This CDR3 comprises 17 residues. CDR3 nucleotides: TGCGCCAGCAGCGCTACCATGCACGCCGAGTCGGGGGAGACCCAGTACTTC. Encoded protein: CASSATMHAESGETQYF.

This clonotype was counted only a few times. This sequence joins TRBV5-1 and TRBJ1-6, with D possibly TRBD1 on 6 matching bases. Germline-derived CDR1 and CDR2 are SGHRS and YFSETQ. The CDR3 has 14 amino acids. Deletions cut 0 bases from V and 7 bases from J, with 8 bases between. The CDR3 DNA sequence: TGCGCCAGCAGCTTGGTGGACAGAAATTCACCCCTCCACTTT. Amino acids: CASSLVDRNSPLHF.

This clonotype was seen a handful of times. V gene TRBV29-1 combines with J gene TRBJ2-1; possibly TRBD1 for D (6 bases). The V gene's germline CDR1 is SQVTM and CDR2 ANQGSEA. With 4 bases removed from V and 6 bases from J, the gap between germline ends came to 16 bases. The CDR3 spans 14 residues. The CDR3 sequence: CSVGGHYGGNEQFF. The CDR3 region has the DNA TGCAGCGTTGGGGGACATTATGGTGGCAATGAGCAGTTCTTC.